This record covers a single T cell receptor (beta chain). Its antigen is still unknown. No infections or other immune events were documented during collection. These data are taken from a study of identifying expanded T cells in peripheral blood. General study results and limits: Clone count variance between roughly 2-week samples rose with total template count. Over approximately two and four weeks, about 15 and 19 clones changed, versus around 1.1 between replicates.

Libraries were prepared by immunoSEQ multiplex PCR; TCRdb keeps only in-frame clonotypes and omits some of them. The table has 60,000 or so clones, roughly four fifths seen once. CDR1 is SEHNR and CDR2 is FQNEAQ in the germline V gene (reference sequence). The length of the CDR3 is 13 residues. V was clipped by 7 bases and J by 3 bases, with 11 bases between them. Source material: blood. V gene TRBV7-9 combines with J gene TRBJ2-3, with D possibly TRBD2 on 5 matching bases. The sequence came from a person between 18 and 70 years old in good health. Here the CDR3 DNA reads TGTGCCAGCACGAGTTGGAGGACAGATACGCAGTATTTT. Amino acids: CASTSWRTDTQYF.